Shown below are 6 T cell receptor beta chains from a single sample sequenced in a study of blood T cell repertoires in COVID-19. Here immunoSEQ multiplex PCR was the method, and the copy in TCRdb shows in-frame clones only, minus some. The table lists under 65,000 clones, 82% of them singletons. Input material: peripheral blood. These receptors all come from an older woman with acute or convalescent COVID-19.

The V and J genes are TRBV7-2 and TRBJ1-2; TRBD1 aligns across 8 bases. The CDR3 runs to 14 residues. CDR1 is SGHTA, CDR2 FQGNSA, per germline. V lost 9 bases and J lost 7; bases outside the gene matches: 13. This chain's CDR3 is CASHPISGGIGYTF. The CDR3 nucleotides are TGTGCCAGTCACCCTATTTCAGGGGGCATTGGCTACACCTTC.

The chain uses TRBV13 and TRBJ2-1; 9 bases are a match to TRBD2. CDR1 is PRHDT and CDR2 is FYEKMQ in the germline V gene (reference sequence). V trimming: 5 bases; J trimming: 10 bases; junction bases outside the gene matches: 18. The CDR3 covers 17 residues. The CDR3 sequence is CASSPLSGGPSAGEQFF. The DNA for the CDR3 is TGTGCCAGCAGCCCACTAAGCGGGGGGCCATCGGCTGGAGAGCAGTTCTTC.

V gene TRBV6-5 combines with J gene TRBJ1-6; TRBD1 matches at 7 bases. There are 15 residues in the CDR3. Germline V gives CDR1 MNHEY, CDR2 SVGAGI. V trimming: 4 bases; J trimming: 9 bases; junction bases outside the gene matches: 9. The CDR3 nucleotides read TGTGCCAGCAGTTCCAGGACAGGCGGAAGTTCACCCCTCCACTTT. Protein product: CASSSRTGGSSPLHF.

The rearrangement links TRBV7-2 to TRBJ2-3, with TRBD2 identical over 9 bases. CDR3 length: 17 residues. Germline lookup yields CDR1 SGHTA and CDR2 FQGNSA. V shed 6 bases, J shed 4 bases, and the junction held 14 bases outside the gene matches. CDR3 sequence reads: CASSLMAGGLAPDTQYF. The CDR3 region has the DNA TGTGCCAGCAGTCTAATGGCGGGGGGGCTAGCCCCAGATACGCAGTATTTT.

J is TRBJ2-7 and V is TRBV4-1, with 8 positions matching TRBD2. The CDR3 runs to 15 residues. Germline V gene lookup returns CDR1 MGHRA and CDR2 YSYEKL. J gave up 3 bases and V 3 bases, and 7 bases lay outside the gene matches. In DNA, the CDR3 is TGCGCCAGCAGCCATGACACGGGGGGGCTCTACGAGCAGTACTTC. This codes for CASSHDTGGLYEQYF.

The V call is TRBV7-9, the J call TRBJ1-6; 7 nucleotides align to TRBD1. Unmatched junction bases numbered 11, after V lost 5 bases and J lost 10 bases. The germline V gene has CDR1 SEHNR and CDR2 FQNEAQ (reference sequence). This CDR3 is built from 15 residues. The CDR3 bases are TGTGCCAGCAGCCAGGGGGGCGAGAGGGGGTCACCCCTCCACTTT. It codes for CASSQGGERGSPLHF.